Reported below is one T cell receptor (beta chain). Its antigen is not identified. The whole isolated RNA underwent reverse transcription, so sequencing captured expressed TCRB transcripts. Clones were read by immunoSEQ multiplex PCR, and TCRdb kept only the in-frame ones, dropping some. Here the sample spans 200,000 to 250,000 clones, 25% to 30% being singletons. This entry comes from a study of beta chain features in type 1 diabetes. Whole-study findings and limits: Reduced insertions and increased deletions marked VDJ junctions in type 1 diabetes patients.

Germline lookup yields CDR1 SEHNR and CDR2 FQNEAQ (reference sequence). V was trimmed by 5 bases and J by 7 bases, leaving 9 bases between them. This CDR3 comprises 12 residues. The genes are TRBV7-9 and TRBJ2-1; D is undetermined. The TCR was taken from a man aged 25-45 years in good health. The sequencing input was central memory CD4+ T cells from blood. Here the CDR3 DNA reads TGTGCCAGCAGCCCAGTGGGGAATGAGCAGTTCTTC. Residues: CASSPVGNEQFF. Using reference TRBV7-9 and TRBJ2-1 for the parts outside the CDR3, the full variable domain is DTGVSQNPRHKITKRGQNVTFRCDPISEHNRLYWYRQTLGQGPEFLTYFQNEAQLEKSRLLSDRFSAERPKGSFSTLEIQRTEQGDSAMYLCASSPVGNEQFFGPGTRLTVL.